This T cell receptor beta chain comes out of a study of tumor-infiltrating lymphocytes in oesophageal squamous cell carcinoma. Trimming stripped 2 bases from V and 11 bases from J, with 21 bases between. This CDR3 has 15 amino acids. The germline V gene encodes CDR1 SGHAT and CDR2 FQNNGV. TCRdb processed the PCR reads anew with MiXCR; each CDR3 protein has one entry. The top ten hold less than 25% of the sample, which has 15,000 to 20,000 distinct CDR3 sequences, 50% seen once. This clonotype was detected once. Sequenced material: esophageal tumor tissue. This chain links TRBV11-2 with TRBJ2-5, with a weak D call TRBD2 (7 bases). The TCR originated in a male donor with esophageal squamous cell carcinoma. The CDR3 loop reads CASSLSGGPHNEQYF. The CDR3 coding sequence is TGTGCCAGCAGCTTATCCGGGGGGCCCCACAATGAGCAGTACTTC. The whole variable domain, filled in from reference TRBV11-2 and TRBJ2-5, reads EAGVAQSPRYKIIEKRQSVAFWCNPISGHATLYWYQQILGQGPKLLIQFQNNGVVDDSQLPKDRFSAERLKGVDSTLKIQPAKLEDSAVYLCASSLSGGPHNEQYFGPGTRLLVL.